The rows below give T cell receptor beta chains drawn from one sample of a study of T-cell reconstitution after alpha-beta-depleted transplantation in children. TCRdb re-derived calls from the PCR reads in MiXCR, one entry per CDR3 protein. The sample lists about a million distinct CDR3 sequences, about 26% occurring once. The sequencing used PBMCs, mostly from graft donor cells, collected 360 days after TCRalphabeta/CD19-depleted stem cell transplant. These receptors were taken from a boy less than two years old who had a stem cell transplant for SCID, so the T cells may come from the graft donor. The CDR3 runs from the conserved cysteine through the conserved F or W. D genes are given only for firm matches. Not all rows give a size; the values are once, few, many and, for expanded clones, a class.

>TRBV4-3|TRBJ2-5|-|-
CASSQDWATRETQYF
TGCGCCAGCAGCCAAGATTGGGCTACCCGGGAGACCCAGTACTTC
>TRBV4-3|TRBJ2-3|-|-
CASSHELASSTDTQYF
TGCGCCAGCAGCCACGAACTAGCTAGTAGCACAGATACGCAGTATTTT
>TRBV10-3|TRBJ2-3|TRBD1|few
CAISSAQTGGATDTQYF
TGTGCCATCAGTTCGGCCCAAACAGGGGGCGCAACAGATACGCAGTATTTT
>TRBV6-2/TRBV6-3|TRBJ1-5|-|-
CASSSVGGYSNQPQHF
TGTGCCAGCAGTTCCGTAGGGGGTTATAGCAATCAGCCCCAGCATTTT
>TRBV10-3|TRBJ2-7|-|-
CAIRGGETGTLTYEQYF
TGTGCCATCAGAGGAGGGGAGACCGGGACACTTACCTACGAGCAGTACTTC
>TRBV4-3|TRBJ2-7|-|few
CASSQDMDSRSYEQYF
TGCGCCAGCAGCCAAGATATGGACAGTCGGTCGTACGAGCAGTACTTC
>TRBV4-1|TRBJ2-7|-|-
CASSSMGKAYEQYF
TGCGCCAGCAGTTCAATGGGCAAAGCCTACGAGCAGTACTTC
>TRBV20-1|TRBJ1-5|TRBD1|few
CSARDLQGALNQPQHF
TGCAGTGCTAGAGATCTGCAGGGGGCCCTGAATCAGCCCCAGCATTTT
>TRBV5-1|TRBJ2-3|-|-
CASSYLGQYLSTDTQYF
TGCGCCAGCAGCTATTTAGGACAGTACCTTAGCACAGATACGCAGTATTTT
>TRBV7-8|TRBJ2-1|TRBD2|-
CASSPGLAGIHSYNEQFF
TGTGCCAGCAGCCCCGGGCTAGCGGGGATTCACTCCTACAATGAGCAGTTCTTC
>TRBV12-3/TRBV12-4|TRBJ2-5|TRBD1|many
CASSFGQGETQYF
TGTGCCAGCAGCTTCGGACAGGGGGAGACCCAGTACTTC
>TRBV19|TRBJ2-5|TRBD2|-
CATSSGGYQETQYF
TGTGCCACCTCGAGCGGGGGGTACCAAGAGACCCAGTACTTC
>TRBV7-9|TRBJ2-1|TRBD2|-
CASSLFIAGGRDEQFF
TGTGCCAGCAGCTTATTCATAGCGGGGGGGCGCGATGAGCAGTTCTTC
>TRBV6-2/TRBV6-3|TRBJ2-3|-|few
CASSYGATLSTDTQYF
TGTGCCAGCAGTTACGGTGCGACCCTTAGCACAGATACCCAGTATTTT
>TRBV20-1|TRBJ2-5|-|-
CSARDGGPNQETQYF
TGCAGTGCTAGAGATGGGGGGCCAAACCAAGAGACCCAGTACTTC
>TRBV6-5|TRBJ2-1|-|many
CASSYDPAHNEQFF
TGTGCCAGCAGTTACGATCCAGCTCACAATGAGCAGTTCTTC
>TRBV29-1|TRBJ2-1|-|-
CSVRPDRPSYNEQFF
TGCAGCGTTCGACCTGACAGGCCCTCCTACAATGAGCAGTTCTTC
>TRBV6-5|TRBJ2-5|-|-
CASSYSSGPQETQYF
TGTGCCAGCAGTTACTCTTCGGGGCCCCAAGAGACCCAGTACTTC
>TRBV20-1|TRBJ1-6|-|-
CSVLDEGSYNSPLHF
TGCAGTGTCCTGGACGAGGGCTCCTATAATTCACCCCTCCACTTT
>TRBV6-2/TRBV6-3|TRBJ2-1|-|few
CASSYSKRASLYNEQFF
TGTGCCAGCAGTTACTCGAAGCGAGCTTCTCTCTACAATGAGCAGTTCTTC
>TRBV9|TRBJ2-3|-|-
CASSVDGLAGTDTQYF
TGTGCCAGCAGCGTAGACGGGTTAGCGGGCACAGATACGCAGTATTTT
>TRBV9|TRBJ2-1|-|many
CASSAGATSYNEQFF
TGTGCCAGCAGCGCAGGAGCAACCTCCTACAATGAGCAGTTCTTC
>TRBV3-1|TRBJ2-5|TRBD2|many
CASSQAGGETQYF
TGTGCCAGCAGCCAAGCGGGGGGAGAGACCCAGTACTTC
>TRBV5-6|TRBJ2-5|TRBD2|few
CASSLRAGFVETQYF
TGTGCCAGCAGCTTGAGAGCGGGGTTCGTCGAGACCCAGTACTTC
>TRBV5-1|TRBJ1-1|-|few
CASSSSRGTEAFF
TGCGCCAGCAGCTCCTCCCGGGGGACTGAAGCTTTCTTT
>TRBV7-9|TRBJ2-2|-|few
CASSLTDGGELFF
TGTGCCAGCAGCTTAACAGATGGCGGGGAGCTGTTTTTT
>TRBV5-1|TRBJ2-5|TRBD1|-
CASSLQGTGETQYF
TGCGCCAGCAGCTTGCAGGGGACAGGGGAGACCCAGTACTTC
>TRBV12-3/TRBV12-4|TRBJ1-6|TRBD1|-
CASRPTGGSSPLHF
TGTGCCAGCAGGCCCACAGGGGGCAGTTCACCCCTCCACTTT
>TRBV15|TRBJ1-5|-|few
CATSRDVGRVNQPQHF
TGTGCCACCAGCAGAGATGTGGGCAGGGTCAATCAGCCCCAGCATTTT
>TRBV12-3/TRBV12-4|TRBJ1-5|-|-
CASRWDTPYQPQHF
TGTGCCAGCAGATGGGACACCCCTTATCAGCCCCAGCATTTT
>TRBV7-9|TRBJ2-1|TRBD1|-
CASSLKQGVDEQFF
TGTGCCAGCAGCTTAAAACAGGGGGTAGATGAGCAGTTCTTC
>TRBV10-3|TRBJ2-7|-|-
CATRWGAYEQYF
TGTGCCACCCGGTGGGGGGCCTACGAGCAGTACTTC
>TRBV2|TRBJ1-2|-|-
CASSRQALRPIYGYTF
TGTGCCAGCAGTAGACAGGCCCTCCGACCCATCTATGGCTACACCTTC
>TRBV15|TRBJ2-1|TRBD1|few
CATSWDSYNEQFF
TGTGCCACCAGCTGGGACAGTTACAATGAGCAGTTCTTC
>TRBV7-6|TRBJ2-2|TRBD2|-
CASSPWTSNAGELFF
TGTGCCAGCAGCCCCTGGACTAGCAACGCCGGGGAGCTGTTTTTT
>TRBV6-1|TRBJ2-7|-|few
CASNNGPPNYEQYF
TGTGCCAGCAATAACGGGCCGCCCAACTACGAGCAGTACTTC
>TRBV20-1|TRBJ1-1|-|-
CSATDRGAWLTEAFF
TGCAGCGCGACCGACCGGGGGGCGTGGTTGACTGAAGCTTTCTTT
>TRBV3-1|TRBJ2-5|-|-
CASSQARAGAHETQYF
TGTGCCAGCAGCCAAGCTCGCGCAGGGGCCCACGAGACCCAGTACTTC
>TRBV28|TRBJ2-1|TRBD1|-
CASRPRGRTNEQFF
TGTGCCAGCAGGCCAAGGGGGCGCACCAATGAGCAGTTCTTC
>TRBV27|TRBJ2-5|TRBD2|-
CASSPLAGPSGETQYF
TGTGCCAGCAGCCCTCTAGCGGGACCCTCCGGAGAGACCCAGTACTTC
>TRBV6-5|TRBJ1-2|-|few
CASSYQGVDGYTF
TGTGCCAGCAGTTACCAGGGTGTAGATGGCTACACCTTC
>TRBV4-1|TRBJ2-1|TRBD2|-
CASSPIAGGDYNEQFF
TGCGCCAGCAGCCCGATAGCGGGAGGAGATTACAATGAGCAGTTCTTC
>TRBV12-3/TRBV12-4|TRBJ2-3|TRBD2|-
CASSLRTSGLDTQYF
TGTGCCAGCAGTTTAAGGACTAGCGGATTGGATACGCAGTATTTT
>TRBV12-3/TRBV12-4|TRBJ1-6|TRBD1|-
CASSPGQGSSPLHF
TGTGCCAGCAGCCCTGGACAGGGGAGTTCACCCCTCCACTTT
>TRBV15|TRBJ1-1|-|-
CATSERNTEAFF
TGTGCCACCAGCGAGCGGAACACTGAAGCTTTCTTT
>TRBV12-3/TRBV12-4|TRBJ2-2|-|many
CASSLVAPGIPGELFF
TGTGCCAGCAGTTTAGTCGCCCCGGGGATCCCCGGGGAGCTGTTTTTT
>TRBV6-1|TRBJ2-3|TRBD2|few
CASSASGFTTDTQYF
TGTGCCAGCAGTGCTAGCGGTTTCACCACAGATACGCAGTATTTT
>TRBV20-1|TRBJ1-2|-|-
CSAYDSYGYTF
TGCAGTGCTTATGACAGCTATGGCTACACCTTC
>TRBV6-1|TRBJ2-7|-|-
CASSLSRSAYEQYF
TGTGCCAGCAGCCTCTCCCGGAGCGCCTACGAGCAGTACTTC
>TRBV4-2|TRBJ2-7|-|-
CASSQEGQGRHEQYF
TGTGCCAGCAGCCAAGAGGGGCAGGGAAGGCACGAGCAGTACTTC
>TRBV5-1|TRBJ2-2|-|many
CASSLQGTQLFF
TGCGCCAGCAGCTTGCAGGGGACGCAGCTGTTTTTT